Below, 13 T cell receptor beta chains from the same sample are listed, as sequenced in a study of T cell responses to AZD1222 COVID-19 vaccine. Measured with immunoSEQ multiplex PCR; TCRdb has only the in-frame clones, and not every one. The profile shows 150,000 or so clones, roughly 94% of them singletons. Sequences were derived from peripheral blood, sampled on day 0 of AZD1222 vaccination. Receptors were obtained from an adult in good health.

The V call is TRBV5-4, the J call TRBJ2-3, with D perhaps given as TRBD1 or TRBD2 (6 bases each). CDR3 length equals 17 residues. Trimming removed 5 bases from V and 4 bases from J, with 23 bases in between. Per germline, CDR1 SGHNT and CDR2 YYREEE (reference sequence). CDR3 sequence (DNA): TGTGCCAGCAGTTCTTTGACGGGGGCTAGCGACGCAGATACGCAGTATTTT. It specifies CASSSLTGASDADTQYF.

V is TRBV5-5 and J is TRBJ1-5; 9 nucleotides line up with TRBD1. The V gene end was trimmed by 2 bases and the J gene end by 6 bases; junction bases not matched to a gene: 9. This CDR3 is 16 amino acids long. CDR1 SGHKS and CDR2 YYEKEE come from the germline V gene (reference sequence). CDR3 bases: TGTGCCAGCAGCTTCCTCCCGGGACAGGGCACTCAGCCCCAGCATTTT. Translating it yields CASSFLPGQGTQPQHF. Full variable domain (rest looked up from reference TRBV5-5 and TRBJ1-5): DAGVTQSPTHLIKTRGQQVTLRCSPISGHKSVSWYQQVLGQGPQFIFQYYEKEERGRGNFPDRFSARQFPNYSSELNVNALLLGDSALYLCASSFLPGQGTQPQHFGDGTRLSIL.

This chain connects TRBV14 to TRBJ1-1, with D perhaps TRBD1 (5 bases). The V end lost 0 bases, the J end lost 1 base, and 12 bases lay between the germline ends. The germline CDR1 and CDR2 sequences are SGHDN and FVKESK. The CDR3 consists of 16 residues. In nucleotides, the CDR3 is TGTGCCAGCAGCCAAGAAGGGGACCTCCAGAACACTGAAGCTTTCTTT. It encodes CASSQEGDLQNTEAFF.

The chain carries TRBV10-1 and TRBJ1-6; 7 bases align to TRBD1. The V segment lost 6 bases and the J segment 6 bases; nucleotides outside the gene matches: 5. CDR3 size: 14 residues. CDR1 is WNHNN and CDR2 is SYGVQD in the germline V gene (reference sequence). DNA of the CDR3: TGCGCCAGCAGGGCGGACAGGCCTAATTCACCCCTCCACTTT. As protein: CASRADRPNSPLHF.

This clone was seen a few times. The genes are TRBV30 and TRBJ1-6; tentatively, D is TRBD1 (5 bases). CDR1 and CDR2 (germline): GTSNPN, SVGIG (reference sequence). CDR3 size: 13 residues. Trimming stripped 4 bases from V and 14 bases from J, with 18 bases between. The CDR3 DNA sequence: TGTGCCTGGACTTTGGGGGAGGGAACAACCCTCCACTTT. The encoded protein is CAWTLGEGTTLHF.

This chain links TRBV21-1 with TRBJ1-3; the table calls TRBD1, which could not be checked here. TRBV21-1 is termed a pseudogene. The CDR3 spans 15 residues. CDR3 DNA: TGTGCCAGCAGCAAGTCCGGGACAATAGGAAACACCATATATTTT. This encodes CASSKSGTIGNTIYF.

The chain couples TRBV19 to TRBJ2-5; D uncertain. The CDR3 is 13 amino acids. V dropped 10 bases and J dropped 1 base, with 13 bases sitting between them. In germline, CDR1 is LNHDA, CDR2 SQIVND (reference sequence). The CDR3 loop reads CATKPAPQETQYF. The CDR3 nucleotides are TGTGCCACCAAGCCAGCTCCCCAAGAGACCCAGTACTTC. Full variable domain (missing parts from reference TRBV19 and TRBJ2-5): DGGITQSPKYLFRKEGQNVTLSCEQNLNHDAMYWYRQDPGQGLRLIYYSQIVNDFQKGDIAEGYSVSREKKESFPLTVTSAQKNPTAFYLCATKPAPQETQYFGPGTRLLVL.

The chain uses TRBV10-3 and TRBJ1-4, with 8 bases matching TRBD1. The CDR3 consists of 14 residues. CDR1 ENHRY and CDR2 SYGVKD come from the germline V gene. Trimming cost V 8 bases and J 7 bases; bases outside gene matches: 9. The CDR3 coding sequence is TGTGCCATCTCGGACAGGGAGGGAGGTGAAAAACTGTTTTTT. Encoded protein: CAISDREGGEKLFF.

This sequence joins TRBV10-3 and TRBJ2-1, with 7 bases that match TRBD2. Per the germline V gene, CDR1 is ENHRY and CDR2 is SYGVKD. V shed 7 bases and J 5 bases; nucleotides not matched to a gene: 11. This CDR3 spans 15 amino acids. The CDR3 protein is CAITPGLGVDNEQFF. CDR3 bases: TGTGCCATCACCCCCGGACTAGGAGTGGACAATGAGCAGTTCTTC.

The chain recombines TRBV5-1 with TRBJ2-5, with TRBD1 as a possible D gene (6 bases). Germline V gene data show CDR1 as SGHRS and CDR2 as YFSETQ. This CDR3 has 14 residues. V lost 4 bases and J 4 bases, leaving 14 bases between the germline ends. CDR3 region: CASSRLTGSETQYF. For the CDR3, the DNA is TGCGCCAGCAGCCGATTAACAGGGTCAGAGACCCAGTACTTC.

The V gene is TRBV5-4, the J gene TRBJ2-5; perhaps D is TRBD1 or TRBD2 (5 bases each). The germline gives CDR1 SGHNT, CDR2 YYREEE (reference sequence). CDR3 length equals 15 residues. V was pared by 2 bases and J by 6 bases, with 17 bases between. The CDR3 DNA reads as TGTGCCAGCAGCTTTGAGGTCGGCCAGGGACAGACCCAGTACTTC. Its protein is CASSFEVGQGQTQYF.

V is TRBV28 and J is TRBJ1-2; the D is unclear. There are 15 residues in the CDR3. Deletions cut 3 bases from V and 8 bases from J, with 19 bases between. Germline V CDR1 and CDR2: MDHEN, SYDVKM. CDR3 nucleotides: TGTGCCAGCAGTTTCCCCTTAGGGCGAGGTACCGGCTACACCTTC. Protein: CASSFPLGRGTGYTF.

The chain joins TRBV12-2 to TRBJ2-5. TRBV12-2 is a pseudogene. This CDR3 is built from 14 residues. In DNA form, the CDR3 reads TGTGCAAGTCGCTCGGCGGCCCCCTGGGGGACCCAGTACTTC. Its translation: CASRSAAPWGTQYF.